Given below is one TCR beta chain in context. The time point: newly diagnosed GD, antithyroid drugs for less than 3 months. Extracted PBMC RNA gave rise to the TCR library. CDR3 size: 17 residues. Trimming took 6 bases from V and 5 from J, leaving 26 bases between them. Germline assignment: CDR1 DFQATT and CDR2 SNEGSKA (reference sequence). The data were taken from a study of regulatory T cells in long-lasting Graves disease. CDR3 regions were amplified by Arm-PCR using iRepertoire HTBI primers to build TCR beta libraries. From the multiplex PCR reads, TCRdb called clonotypes with MiXCR, one entry per CDR3 protein. The table records 550,000 to 700,000 distinct CDR3 sequences, roughly 16% of them present only once. These same data were also listed under a study on T cells in Graves' hyperthyroidism and ophthalmopathy. That study reports: The primer set for the first-round RT-PCR of the TCR CDR3 was HTBI.

The specimen was peripheral blood mononuclear cells (PBMCs), collected at new diagnosis, from a patient treated with antithyroid drugs. The gene calls are TRBV20-1 and TRBJ1-5; D may be TRBD1 (6 bases). The clonotype was recovered from a man younger than 35 with Graves disease. The CDR3 loop is CSADRRLDRKKDQPQHF. The CDR3 DNA sequence: TGCAGTGCCGATAGACGACTCGACAGGAAAAAAGATCAGCCCCAGCATTTT.